This entry is about one T cell receptor beta chain. No cognate antigen has been identified for it. Base qualities are missing; no much larger clone stands one base away. This sample is part of a study of technical replicates of blood from several donors listed by TCRdb under 2017. Library prep was done by the immunoSEQ multiplex PCR assay. TCRdb stores this immuneACCESS table with in-frame sequences only. Part of the clones is absent; in the studies checked, under half of the shortfall reflects unresolved V genes, and no reason is known for the rest. This sample holds under 55,000 clones; roughly 95% were observed only once. Roughly 0.36% of the sample is taken by the ten largest. V is pruned by 1 base and J by 4 bases, leaving 12 bases of the junction without a gene match. The CDR3 contains 17 residues, cysteine and phenylalanine counted. This entry keeps only the CDR3 DNA: 51 bases, framed from base 1. CDR1 and CDR2, looked up from the germline V gene, are SGHTA and FQGTGA.

The chain uses TRBV7-3 and TRBJ1-1, and TRBD1 aligns with 7 junction nucleotides. Source material: T cells isolated from PBMCs. The TCR originated in a human donor in good health. The nucleotide sequence is given as TGTGCCAGCAGCTTAAACCCCCAAGAGGGGGCGGTCACTGAAGCTTTCTTT. Its protein reads: CASSLNPQEGAVTEAFF.